A selection of T cell receptor beta chains follows, all from one sample in a study of T-cell memory formation after mild COVID-19. TCRdb used MiXCR to reprocess the 5' RACE reads, holding one entry per CDR3 protein. The table shows roughly 350,000 distinct CDR3 sequences, with roughly 20% occurring only once. Sequencing input: PBMCs or a T cell subset sorted from them (not recorded which). These receptor sequences come from an adult woman who had mild COVID-19 (a few samples of this study predate the infection). Cell type and time point are not known. The CDR3 runs from the conserved cysteine through the conserved F or W. A D gene is named only where the DNA matches it firmly. The size entry is marked missing in some rows and otherwise reads once, few, many or a size class.

V gene	J gene	D gene	clone size	CDR3 protein	CDR3 DNA
TRBV5-1	TRBJ2-1	.	few	CASSLHQAYEQFF	TGCGCCAGCAGCTTGCACCAGGCGTATGAGCAGTTCTTC
TRBV12-3/TRBV12-4	TRBJ2-7	.	.	CASRISSDRQSYEQYF	TGTGCCAGCAGAATCAGTTCAGACAGGCAGTCCTACGAGCAGTACTTC
TRBV3-1	TRBJ1-2	.	.	CASSQDLSDGYTF	TGTGCCAGCAGCCAAGATCTCAGCGATGGCTACACCTTC
TRBV7-6	TRBJ1-2	.	.	CASSDSHYGYTF	TGTGCCAGCAGCGACAGCCACTATGGCTACACCTTC
TRBV11-2	TRBJ2-7	.	few	CASSRTSRAYEQYF	TGTGCCAGCAGCCGGACATCCCGCGCCTACGAGCAGTACTTC
TRBV12-3/TRBV12-4	TRBJ1-2	.	.	CASSSSTTYPLGYGYTF	TGTGCCAGCAGCTCTTCAACTACTTACCCCCTTGGTTATGGCTACACCTTC
TRBV12-3/TRBV12-4	TRBJ1-2	.	.	CASSLWGNGYTF	TGTGCCAGCAGTTTATGGGGTAATGGCTACACCTTC
TRBV29-1	TRBJ2-5	.	many	CSVNEKGVETQYF	TGCAGCGTTAATGAGAAAGGGGTAGAGACCCAGTACTTC
TRBV4-2	TRBJ1-4	TRBD1	few	CASSQAGGQNSF	TGTGCCAGCAGCCAAGCAGGGGGGCAGAACAGTTTT
TRBV19	TRBJ2-1	.	few	CASSQTEINEQFF	TGTGCCAGTAGCCAGACAGAAATCAATGAGCAGTTCTTC
TRBV19	TRBJ1-3	.	.	CASSIDAGTSRGNTIYF	TGTGCCAGTAGTATAGACGCCGGGACGTCTCGTGGAAACACCATATATTTT
TRBV7-2	TRBJ1-2	.	few	CASSLAATTGAYGYTF	TGTGCCAGCAGCTTAGCGGCTACGACAGGTGCCTATGGCTACACCTTC
TRBV6-5	TRBJ2-7	TRBD1	.	CASSLRPGTGNYEQYF	TGTGCCAGCAGTCTCAGACCCGGGACAGGGAACTACGAGCAGTACTTC
TRBV3-1	TRBJ2-4	TRBD1	few	CASSLRTGTKNIQYF	TGTGCCAGCAGCCTACGGACAGGGACTAAAAACATTCAGTACTTC
TRBV6-6	TRBJ2-1	.	.	CASIGLEASSYNEQFF	TGTGCCAGCATTGGTCTCGAGGCGAGCTCCTACAATGAGCAGTTCTTC
TRBV20-1	TRBJ2-2	TRBD1	.	CSAAAPGTGAGELFF	TGCAGTGCCGCCGCACCCGGGACAGGCGCCGGGGAGCTGTTTTTT
TRBV5-1	TRBJ1-1	.	.	CASSLYSVENTEAFF	TGCGCCAGCAGCTTGTATTCTGTGGAGAACACTGAAGCTTTCTTT
TRBV9	TRBJ1-2	.	few	CASSSRTLTGGYTF	TGTGCCAGCAGCTCCCGGACCTTAACTGGTGGCTACACCTTC
TRBV5-4	TRBJ2-3	.	.	CASSADFSGIDTQYF	TGTGCCAGCAGCGCGGACTTCTCAGGGATAGATACGCAGTATTTT
TRBV15	TRBJ1-4	.	.	CATRQKGRLEEKLFF	TGTGCCACCCGGCAAAAAGGGAGGTTGGAGGAAAAACTGTTTTTT
TRBV11-2	TRBJ2-3	.	.	CASIVRAEATDTQYF	TGTGCCAGCATCGTTAGGGCAGAGGCGACAGATACGCAGTATTTT
TRBV7-2	TRBJ2-7	.	many	CASSLVPGGYEQYF	TGTGCCAGCAGCTTAGTCCCCGGCGGCTACGAGCAGTACTTC
TRBV7-8	TRBJ2-1	TRBD2	few	CASTPRTSGRSYNEQFF	TGTGCCAGCACCCCCAGGACTAGCGGGAGATCATACAATGAGCAGTTCTTC
TRBV11-2	TRBJ2-5	.	many	CASSLSETQYF	TGTGCCAGCAGCTTGTCGGAGACCCAGTACTTC
TRBV14	TRBJ1-1	.	.	CASSQDRWGTEAFF	TGTGCCAGCAGCCAAGATAGGTGGGGGACTGAAGCTTTCTTT
TRBV6-5	TRBJ1-1	TRBD1	few	CASRIDRGNTEAFF	TGTGCCAGCAGGATAGACAGGGGGAACACTGAAGCTTTCTTT
TRBV4-3	TRBJ2-1	TRBD2	few	CASSQDRLAGNNEQFF	TGCGCCAGCAGCCAAGATCGGCTAGCGGGGAACAATGAGCAGTTCTTC
TRBV18	TRBJ1-1	TRBD1	many	CASSPTGDTEAFF	TGTGCCAGCTCGCCTACAGGGGACACTGAAGCTTTCTTT
TRBV4-1	TRBJ1-5	.	few	CASSQGVNLQNSNQPQHF	TGCGCCAGCAGCCAAGGCGTTAACCTACAGAATAGCAATCAGCCCCAGCATTTT
TRBV7-2	TRBJ2-3	TRBD2	few	CASSLAGVGGRVGDTQYF	TGTGCCAGCAGCTTAGCGGGAGTAGGCGGGAGGGTGGGAGATACGCAGTATTTT
TRBV27	TRBJ2-1	TRBD2	.	CASSPGTSGTYNEQFF	TGTGCCAGCAGTCCCGGGACTAGCGGGACCTACAATGAGCAGTTCTTC
TRBV20-1	TRBJ2-3	TRBD2	many	CRASGTADTQYF	TGCCGCGCTAGCGGGACGGCAGATACGCAGTATTTT
TRBV18	TRBJ2-7	.	few	CASSQGVEGEQYF	TGTGCCAGCTCACAGGGGGTCGAGGGAGAGCAGTACTTC
TRBV6-2/TRBV6-3	TRBJ2-1	.	.	CASSVRGGAYNEQFF	TGTGCCAGCAGTGTGAGGGGAGGTGCGTACAATGAGCAGTTCTTC
TRBV9	TRBJ2-7	.	.	CASSVDPDGASYEQYF	TGTGCCAGCAGCGTAGATCCCGACGGCGCCTCCTACGAGCAGTACTTC
TRBV25-1	TRBJ1-4	.	few	CASNEGFGANEKLFF	TGTGCCAGCAACGAGGGGTTCGGGGCTAATGAAAAACTGTTTTTT
TRBV12-3/TRBV12-4	TRBJ1-5	.	.	CASSLRSTSSNQPQHF	TGTGCCAGCAGTTTACGGAGTACTTCTAGCAATCAGCCCCAGCATTTT
TRBV7-3	TRBJ2-1	TRBD2	.	CASSLQSSLAAPYNEQFF	TGTGCCAGCAGCTTACAATCTTCTCTAGCGGCTCCTTACAATGAGCAGTTCTTC
TRBV11-1	TRBJ1-2	.	.	CASSALAGLKDYGYTF	TGTGCCAGCAGCGCCTTAGCGGGATTGAAGGACTATGGCTACACCTTC
TRBV3-1	TRBJ1-2	TRBD1	.	CASSPSLGTGIYYGYTF	TGTGCCAGCAGCCCCTCACTTGGGACAGGGATTTACTATGGCTACACCTTC
TRBV6-1	TRBJ2-3	.	.	CASSDLDSTSTQYF	TGTGCCAGCAGTGACTTGGACAGTACCTCTACGCAGTATTTT
TRBV7-9	TRBJ2-3	TRBD1	.	CASSFGTGTDTQYF	TGTGCCAGCAGCTTCGGGACAGGCACAGATACGCAGTATTTT
TRBV7-3	TRBJ2-3	TRBD2	.	CASSWTSGGADTQYF	TGTGCCAGCAGTTGGACTAGCGGGGGGGCCGATACGCAGTATTTT
TRBV5-1	TRBJ2-7	.	few	CASSVSGTRTYEQYF	TGCGCCAGCAGCGTGTCCGGGACCAGGACCTACGAGCAGTACTTC
TRBV29-1	TRBJ2-7	.	few	CSVEVRGEQYF	TGCAGCGTTGAAGTAAGGGGGGAGCAGTACTTC
TRBV29-1	TRBJ2-1	.	.	CSVVDRGQLYNEQFF	TGCAGCGTTGTAGATAGAGGACAGCTCTACAATGAGCAGTTCTTC
TRBV4-1	TRBJ1-5	.	few	CASSQDRVNQPQHF	TGCGCCAGCAGCCAAGACAGGGTAAATCAGCCCCAGCATTTT
TRBV19	TRBJ2-1	.	many	CASSIDPLGYEQFF	TGTGCCAGTAGTATAGACCCACTAGGGTATGAGCAGTTCTTC
TRBV5-1	TRBJ2-3	.	many	CASSWWLADTDTQYF	TGCGCCAGCAGCTGGTGGCTAGCCGACACAGATACGCAGTATTTT
TRBV7-9	TRBJ1-6	.	.	CASSGAGGILHF	TGTGCCAGCAGCGGAGCGGGCGGGATCCTCCACTTT
TRBV7-8	TRBJ2-7	.	.	CATGAYEQYF	TGTGCCACAGGGGCCTACGAGCAGTACTTC